This T cell receptor beta chain came from a study of glioma-infiltrating T cells. Points from the study as a whole: Non-neoplastic patients had below-expected tissue-blood divergence, while all gliomas exceeded expectation. Tissue and blood shared very few CDR3 sequences.

This clonotype was seen many times. No antigen is known for it. The iRepertoire nested amplicon-rescue multiplex PCR amplified TCR alpha and beta CDR3s from RNA. TCRdb redid the calling of the multiplex PCR reads with MiXCR, one entry per CDR3 protein. The sample holds about 93,000 distinct CDR3 sequences; around 37% are singletons and the top ten take more than 30%. Per the germline V gene, CDR1 is SGHRS and CDR2 is YFSETQ. Losses at the gene ends were 3 bases for V and 4 bases for J; bases not matched to a gene: 5. The CDR3 is 15 amino acids. Sequenced material: glioma tissue, nonneoplastic brain tissue, or PBMCs (not recorded which). The rearrangement joins TRBV5-1 to TRBJ2-5; 11 nucleotides match TRBD2. The clonotype comes from a human donor with low-grade glioma or glioblastoma, undergoing nonglioma brain surgery, or in good health (not recorded which). CDR3 DNA: TGCGCCAGCAGCTCGCTAGCGGGGGGTTCAGAGACCCAGTACTTC. This gives the protein CASSSLAGGSETQYF.